This T cell receptor (beta chain) was obtained from a study of T-cell reconstitution after alpha-beta-depleted transplantation in children. The V and J ends lost 3 bases and 3 bases, in that order; junction bases with no gene match: 15. Germline values: CDR1 DFQATT, CDR2 SNEGSKA (reference sequence). The CDR3 runs to 17 residues. This clonotype appeared many times. A library of TCRbeta sequences, prepared with unique molecular identifiers, was generated. Each CDR3 protein is one row after TCRdb ran MiXCR on the PCR reads. The sample carries fewer than 120,000 distinct CDR3 sequences, approximately 10% recorded once.

Specimen: PBMCs from the stem cell graft donor, collected from the stem cell graft. This TCR derives from a human donor who donated a stem cell graft to a child with acute lymphoblastic leukemia. The chain combines TRBV20-1 with TRBJ2-7; 9 bases are shared with TRBD2. The CDR3 DNA reads TGCAGTGCTAGGGATTCGGTAGGCCTAGCGGGAAACTACGAGCAGTACTTC. Translation gives CSARDSVGLAGNYEQYF.